The 9 T cell receptor beta chains given below trace back to one sample, sequenced in a study of cytomegalovirus exposure and HLA in healthy donors (dated by TCRdb to the late 2010s). Preparation of the library involved the immunoSEQ multiplex PCR assay. In TCRdb, the immuneACCESS table is reduced to in-frame sequences with V and J assigned. These tables do not hold every clone; where another copy was compared, an unresolved V gene accounts for under half, and the others remain unexplained. This sample lists tens of thousands of clones; 90% to 95% were detected once. The ten largest clones represent over 2% of the sample. Sequencing was carried out using PBMCs. The receptors come from a man aged 18 to 29 in good health and CMV-seronegative.

The chain employs TRBV2 and TRBJ2-1; 10 nucleotides align to TRBD2. Trimming took 3 bases from V and 5 from J; bases not matched to a gene: 1. Germline V lookup: CDR1 SNHLY, CDR2 FYNNEI. The CDR3 sequence is 14 residues long. This chain's CDR3 is CASSDGLADNEQFF. The CDR3 region has the DNA TGTGCCAGCAGTGATGGACTAGCGGACAATGAGCAGTTCTTC.

The rearrangement joins TRBV19 to TRBJ2-1; D uncertain. V was pared by 5 bases and J by 6 bases, with 17 bases between. The CDR3 length is 15 residues. Germline CDR1 LNHDA, CDR2 SQIVND (reference sequence). CDR3 in amino acids: CASSLSAQAGNEQFF. CDR3 DNA: TGTGCCAGTAGTCTCTCCGCTCAAGCCGGCAATGAGCAGTTCTTC.

The gene calls are TRBV28 and TRBJ2-1, with no clear D. V lost 5 bases to trimming and J lost 6 bases, with 14 bases between them. The CDR3 loop spans 14 amino acids. The germline CDR1 and CDR2 sequences are MDHEN and SYDVKM. The CDR3 DNA reads TGTGCCAGCAGTCCCTATGTTGAAGTCAATGAGCAGTTCTTC. This gives the protein CASSPYVEVNEQFF.

The chain links TRBV14 to TRBJ2-1; D may be TRBD1 (5 bases). V was shortened by 6 bases and J by 3 bases, with 9 bases between the two germline ends. This CDR3 is built from 13 residues. CDR1 SGHDN and CDR2 FVKESK come from the germline V gene. This CDR3 reads CASSRTGYNEQFF. The CDR3 nucleotides read TGTGCCAGCAGTCGCACAGGCTACAATGAGCAGTTCTTC. Drawing the rest from reference TRBV14 and TRBJ2-1, the complete variable domain is EAGVTQFPSHSVIEKGQTVTLRCDPISGHDNLYWYRRVMGKEIKFLLHFVKESKQDESGMPNNRFLAERTGGTYSTLKVQPAELEDSGVYFCASSRTGYNEQFFGPGTRLTVL.

The chain has TRBV6-5 and TRBJ1-2; perhaps TRBD1 as D (6 bases). The germline gives CDR1 MNHEY, CDR2 SVGAGI. V was pared by 6 bases and J by 4 bases, with 12 bases between. The CDR3 extends over 13 amino acids. The CDR3 DNA reads as TGTGCCAGCAGGCAAACAGGGACCTATGGCTACACCTTC. It yields the protein CASRQTGTYGYTF.

This sequence joins TRBV19 and TRBJ1-4; D is ambiguous. The V gene lost 3 bases and the J gene lost 0 bases, with 8 bases spanning the gap. CDR1 and CDR2 from the germline V gene are LNHDA and SQIVND (reference sequence). This CDR3 has 15 amino acids. In DNA, the CDR3 is TGTGCCAGTAGTATTGGGCCTGCAACTAATGAAAAACTGTTTTTT. Translation gives CASSIGPATNEKLFF.

The chain couples TRBV7-9 to TRBJ2-1; D gene uncertain. The CDR3 is made up of 15 amino acids. CDR1 and CDR2 from the germline V gene are SEHNR and FQNEAQ (reference sequence). Trimming cost V 0 bases and J 4 bases, with 10 bases left between them. The CDR3 coding sequence is TGTGCCAGCAGCTTAGCGACACCCGAATACAATGAGCAGTTCTTC. Translating it yields CASSLATPEYNEQFF.

The J gene is TRBJ2-1, the V gene TRBV5-8; tentative D call: TRBD2 (5 bases). The CDR3 is made up of 14 amino acids. Germline V CDR1 and CDR2: SGHTS, YDEGEE. Between the trimmed V and J ends, which lost 5 bases and 4 bases, there was a span of 13 bases. CDR3 in amino acids: CASSLSGSYNEQFF. CDR3 bases: TGTGCCAGCAGTTTGAGCGGATCTTACAATGAGCAGTTCTTC.

The rearrangement links TRBV30 to TRBJ1-2; D gene uncertain. Per the germline V gene, CDR1 is GTSNPN and CDR2 is SVGIG (reference sequence). This CDR3 has 15 residues. Trimming stripped 0 bases from V and 4 bases from J, with 15 bases between. In DNA, the CDR3 is TGTGCCTGGAGTGTACGACACTCAACTAGCTATGGCTACACCTTC. This codes for CAWSVRHSTSYGYTF.